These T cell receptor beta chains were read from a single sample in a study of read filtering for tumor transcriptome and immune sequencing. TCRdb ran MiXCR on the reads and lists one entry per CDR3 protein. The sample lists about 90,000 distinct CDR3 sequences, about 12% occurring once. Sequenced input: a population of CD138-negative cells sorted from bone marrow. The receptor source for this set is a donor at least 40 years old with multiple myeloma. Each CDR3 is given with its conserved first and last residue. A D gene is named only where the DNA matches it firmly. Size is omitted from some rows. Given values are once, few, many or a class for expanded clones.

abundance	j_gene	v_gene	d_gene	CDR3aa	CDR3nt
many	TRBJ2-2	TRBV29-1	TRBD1	CSVSGGLGTGELFF	TGCAGCGTTTCAGGGGGCCTGGGCACCGGGGAGCTGTTTTTT
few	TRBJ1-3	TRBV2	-	CASTGVSGNTIYF	TGTGCCAGCACTGGGGTCTCTGGAAACACCATATATTTT
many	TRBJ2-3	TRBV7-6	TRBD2	CASSLVEGGPPDTQYF	TGTGCCAGCAGCTTAGTTGAGGGAGGGCCCCCAGATACGCAGTATTTT
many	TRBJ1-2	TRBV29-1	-	CSGFTNYGYTF	TGCTCAGGTTTTACAAACTATGGCTACACCTTC
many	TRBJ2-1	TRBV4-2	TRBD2	CASSPGTSGSSYNEQFF	TGTGCCAGCAGCCCCGGGACTAGCGGGAGCTCCTACAATGAGCAGTTCTTC
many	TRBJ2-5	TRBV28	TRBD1	CASSPNMDRGETQYF	TGTGCCAGCAGCCCCAATATGGACAGGGGAGAGACCCAGTACTTC
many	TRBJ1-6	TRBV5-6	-	CASSLRVGWDSPLHF	TGTGCCAGCAGCCTCCGAGTTGGTTGGGATTCACCCCTCCACTTT
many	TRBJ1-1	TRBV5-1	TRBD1	CASSELPGQGSEAFF	TGCGCCAGCAGCGAATTACCGGGACAGGGCTCTGAAGCTTTCTTT
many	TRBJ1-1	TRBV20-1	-	CSVPPGLNTEAFF	TGCAGTGTTCCCCCCGGGTTGAACACTGAAGCTTTCTTT
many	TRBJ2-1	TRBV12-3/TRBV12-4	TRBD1	CASSFWDRAYNEQFF	TGTGCCAGCAGTTTTTGGGACAGGGCCTACAATGAGCAGTTCTTC
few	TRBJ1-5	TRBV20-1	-	CSAQGQPNQPQRF	TGCAGTGCCCAGGGGCAGCCCAATCAGCCCCAGCGTTTT
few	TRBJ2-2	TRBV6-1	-	CASSEDRRYTGGLFF	TGTGCCAGCAGTGAAGATCGGCGGTACACCGGGGGGCTGTTTTTT
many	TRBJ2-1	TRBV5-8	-	CASSWGEGSSYNEQFF	TGTGCCAGCAGCTGGGGAGAGGGTAGCTCCTACAATGAGCAGTTCTTC
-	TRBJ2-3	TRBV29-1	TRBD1	CSVEQGADTQYF	TGCAGCGTTGAACAGGGGGCAGATACGCAGTATTTT
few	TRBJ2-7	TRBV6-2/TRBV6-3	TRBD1	CASLDRASSYEQYF	TGTGCCAGCCTAGACAGGGCAAGCTCCTACGAGCAGTACTTC